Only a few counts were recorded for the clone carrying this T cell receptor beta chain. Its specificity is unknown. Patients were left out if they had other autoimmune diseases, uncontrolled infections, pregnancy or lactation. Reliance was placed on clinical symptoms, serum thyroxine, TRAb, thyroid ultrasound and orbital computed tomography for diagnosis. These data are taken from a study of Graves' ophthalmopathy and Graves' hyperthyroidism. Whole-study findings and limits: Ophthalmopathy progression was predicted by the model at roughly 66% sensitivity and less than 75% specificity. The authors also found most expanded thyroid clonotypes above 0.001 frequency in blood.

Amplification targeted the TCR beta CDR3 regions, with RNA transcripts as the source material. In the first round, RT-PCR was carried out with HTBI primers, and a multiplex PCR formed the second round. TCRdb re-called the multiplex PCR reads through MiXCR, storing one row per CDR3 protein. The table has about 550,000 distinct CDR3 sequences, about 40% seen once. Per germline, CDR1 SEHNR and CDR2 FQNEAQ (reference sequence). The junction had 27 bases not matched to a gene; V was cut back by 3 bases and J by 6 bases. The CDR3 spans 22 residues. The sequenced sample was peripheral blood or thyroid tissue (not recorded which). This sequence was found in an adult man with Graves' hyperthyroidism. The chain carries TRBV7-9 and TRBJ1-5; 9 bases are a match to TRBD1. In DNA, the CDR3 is TGTGCCAGCAGCTTGGATTTTACAGGGGGCACGTCTCCTCTCCTACGGTTTCAGCCCCAGCATTTT. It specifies CASSLDFTGGTSPLLRFQPQHF.